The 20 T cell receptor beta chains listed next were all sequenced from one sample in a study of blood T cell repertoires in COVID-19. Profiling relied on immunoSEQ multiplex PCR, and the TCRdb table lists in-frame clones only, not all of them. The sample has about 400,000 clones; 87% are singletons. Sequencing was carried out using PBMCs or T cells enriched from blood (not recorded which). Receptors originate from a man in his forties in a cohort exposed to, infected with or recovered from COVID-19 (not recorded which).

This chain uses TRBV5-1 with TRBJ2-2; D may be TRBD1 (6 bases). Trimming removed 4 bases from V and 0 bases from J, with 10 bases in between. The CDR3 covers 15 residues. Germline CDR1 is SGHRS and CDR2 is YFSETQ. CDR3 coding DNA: TGCGCCAGCAGCACGGGACACACGAACACCGGGGAGCTGTTTTTT. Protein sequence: CASSTGHTNTGELFF.

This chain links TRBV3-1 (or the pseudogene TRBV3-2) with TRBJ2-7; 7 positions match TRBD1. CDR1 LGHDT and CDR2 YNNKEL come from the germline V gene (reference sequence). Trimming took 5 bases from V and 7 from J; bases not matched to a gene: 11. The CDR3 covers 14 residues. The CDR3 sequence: CASSFHRDRKEQYF. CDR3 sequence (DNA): TGTGCCAGCAGCTTCCACCGGGACAGAAAAGAGCAGTACTTC.

The CDR3 DNA sequence: TGCGCCAGCAGCTTGGACGGACAGGGATCACCCCTCCACTTT. Its protein is CASSLDGQGSPLHF. The rearrangement links TRBV5-1 to TRBJ1-6; 8 positions agree with TRBD1. J gave up 10 bases and V 0 bases, and 3 bases lay outside the gene matches. CDR3 length equals 14 residues. Looked up from germline, CDR1 is SGHRS and CDR2 is YFSETQ.

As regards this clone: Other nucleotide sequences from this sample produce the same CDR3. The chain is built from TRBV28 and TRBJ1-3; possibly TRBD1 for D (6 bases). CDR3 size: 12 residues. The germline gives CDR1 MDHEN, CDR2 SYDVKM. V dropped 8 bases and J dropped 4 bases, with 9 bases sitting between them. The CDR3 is CASARGGNTIYF. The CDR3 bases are TGTGCCAGCGCGAGGGGGGGAAACACCATATATTTT.

CDR3 in amino acids: CAWSPGFRGNQPQHF. The CDR3 DNA is TGTGCCTGGAGCCCAGGGTTTAGGGGCAATCAGCCCCAGCATTTT. The chain links TRBV30 to TRBJ1-5; D possibly corresponds to TRBD1 (5 bases). This CDR3 contains 15 residues. CDR1 GTSNPN and CDR2 SVGIG come from the germline V gene (reference sequence). V gave up 3 bases and J gave up 2 bases, with 14 bases separating them. Filled out from reference TRBV30 and TRBJ1-5, the complete variable domain reads SQTIHQWPATLVQPVGSPLSLECTVEGTSNPNLYWYRQAAGRGLQLLFYSVGIGQISSEVPQNLSASRPQDRQFILSSKKLLLSDSGFYLCAWSPGFRGNQPQHFGDGTRLSIL.

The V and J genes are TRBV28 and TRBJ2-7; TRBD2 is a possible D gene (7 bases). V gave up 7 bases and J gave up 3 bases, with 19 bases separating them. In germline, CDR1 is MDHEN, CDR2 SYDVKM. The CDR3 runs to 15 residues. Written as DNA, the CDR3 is TGTGCCAGCAAACCTCCCCCCGGGGGGCTCTACGAGCAGTACTTC. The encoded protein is CASKPPPGGLYEQYF.

The CDR3 here is CASSLGPSTDTQYF. DNA of the CDR3: TGTGCCAGCAGCTTGGGGCCGTCCACAGATACGCAGTATTTT. The chain is built from TRBV5-5 and TRBJ2-3; the D is unclear. Germline CDR1 is SGHKS and CDR2 is YYEKEE (reference sequence). This CDR3 region has 14 residues. The V end lost 0 bases, the J end lost 2 bases, and 7 bases lay between the germline ends. The whole variable domain, remainder taken from reference TRBV5-5 and TRBJ2-3, is DAGVTQSPTHLIKTRGQQVTLRCSPISGHKSVSWYQQVLGQGPQFIFQYYEKEERGRGNFPDRFSARQFPNYSSELNVNALLLGDSALYLCASSLGPSTDTQYFGPGTRLTVL.

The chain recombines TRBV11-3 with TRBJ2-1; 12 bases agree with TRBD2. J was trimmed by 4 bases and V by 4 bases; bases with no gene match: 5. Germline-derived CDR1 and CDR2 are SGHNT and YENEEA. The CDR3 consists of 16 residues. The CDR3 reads CASSSRTSGRYNEQFF. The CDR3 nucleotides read TGTGCCAGCAGCTCACGTACTAGCGGGAGGTACAATGAGCAGTTCTTC.

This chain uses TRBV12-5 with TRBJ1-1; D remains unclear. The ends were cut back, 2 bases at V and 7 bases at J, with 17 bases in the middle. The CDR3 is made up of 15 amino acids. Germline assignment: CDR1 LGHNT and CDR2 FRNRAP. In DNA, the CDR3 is TGTGCTAGTGGTTTGATTGGACTTCGGCGTGGTGAAGCTTTCTTT. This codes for CASGLIGLRRGEAFF. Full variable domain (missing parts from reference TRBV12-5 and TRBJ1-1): DARVTQTPRHKVTEMGQEVTMRCQPILGHNTVFWYRQTMMQGLELLAYFRNRAPLDDSGMPKDRFSAEMPDATLATLKIQPSEPRDSAVYFCASGLIGLRRGEAFFGQGTRLTVV.

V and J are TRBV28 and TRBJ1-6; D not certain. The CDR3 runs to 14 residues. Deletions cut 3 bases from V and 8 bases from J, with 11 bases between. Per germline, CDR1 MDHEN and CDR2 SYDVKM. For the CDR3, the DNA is TGTGCCAGCAGTTTCATCCGGGTTGATTCACCCCTCCACTTT. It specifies CASSFIRVDSPLHF.

The DNA for the CDR3 is TGTGCCAGCACCGAGGGAGGGAGCCCTTCCTACAATGAGCAGTTCTTC. Its translation: CASTEGGSPSYNEQFF. The chain has TRBV28 and TRBJ2-1; 7 bases match TRBD2. CDR3 length equals 16 residues. The V gene's germline CDR1 is MDHEN and CDR2 SYDVKM. The V gene end was trimmed by 7 bases and the J gene end by 1 base; junction bases not matched to a gene: 10. Combining the CDR3 with reference TRBV28 and TRBJ2-1 gives the whole variable domain DVKVTQSSRYLVKRTGEKVFLECVQDMDHENMFWYRQDPGLGLRLIYFSYDVKMKEKGDIPEGYSVSREKKERFSLILESASTNQTSMYLCASTEGGSPSYNEQFFGPGTRLTVL.

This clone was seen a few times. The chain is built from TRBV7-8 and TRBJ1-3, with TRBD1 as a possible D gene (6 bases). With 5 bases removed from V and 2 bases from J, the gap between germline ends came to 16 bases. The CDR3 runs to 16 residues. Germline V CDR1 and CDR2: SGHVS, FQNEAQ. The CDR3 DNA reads TGTGCCAGCAGCCTCCGGGTACAGGGCGCTGGAAACACCATATATTTT. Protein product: CASSLRVQGAGNTIYF.

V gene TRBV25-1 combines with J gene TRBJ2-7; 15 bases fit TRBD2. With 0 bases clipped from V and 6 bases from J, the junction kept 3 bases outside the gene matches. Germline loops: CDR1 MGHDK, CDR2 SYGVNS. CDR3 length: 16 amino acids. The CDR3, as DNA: TGTGCCAGCAGTGAATATGGGACTAGCGGGAGGTCCGAGCAGTACTTC. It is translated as CASSEYGTSGRSEQYF.

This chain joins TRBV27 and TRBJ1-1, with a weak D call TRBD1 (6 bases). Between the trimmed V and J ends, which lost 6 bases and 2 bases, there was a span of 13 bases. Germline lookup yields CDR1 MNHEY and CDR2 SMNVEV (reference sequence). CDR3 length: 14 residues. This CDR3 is CASSSGTSNTEAFF. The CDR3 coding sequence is TGTGCCAGCAGCTCCGGGACATCTAACACTGAAGCTTTCTTT.

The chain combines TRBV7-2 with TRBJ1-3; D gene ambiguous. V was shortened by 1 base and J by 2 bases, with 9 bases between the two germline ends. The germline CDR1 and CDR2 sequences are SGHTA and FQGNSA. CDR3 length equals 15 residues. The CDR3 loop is CASSLVAATGNTIYF. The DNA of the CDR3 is TGTGCCAGCAGCTTAGTCGCGGCAACTGGAAACACCATATATTTT. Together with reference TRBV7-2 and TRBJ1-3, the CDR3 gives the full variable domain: GAGVSQSPSNKVTEKGKDVELRCDPISGHTALYWYRQSLGQGLEFLIYFQGNSAPDKSGLPSDRFSAERTGGSVSTLTIQRTQQEDSAVYLCASSLVAATGNTIYFGEGSWLTVV.

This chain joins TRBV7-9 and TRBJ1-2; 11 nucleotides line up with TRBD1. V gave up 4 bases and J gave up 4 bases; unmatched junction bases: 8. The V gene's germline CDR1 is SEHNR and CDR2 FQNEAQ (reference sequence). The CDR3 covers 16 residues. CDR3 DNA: TGTGCCAGCAGCTCCTTAAGGGGGACAGGGGGCTATGGCTACACCTTC. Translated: CASSSLRGTGGYGYTF.

The CDR3 DNA reads TGTGCCAGTAGTCCCCGCGGGAGGGTCCCGAACACTGAAGCTTTCTTT. It is translated as CASSPRGRVPNTEAFF. The rearrangement joins TRBV19 to TRBJ1-1; the D is unclear. V lost 5 bases and J lost 1, with 17 bases in between. The germline gives CDR1 LNHDA, CDR2 SQIVND (reference sequence). CDR3 length equals 16 residues.

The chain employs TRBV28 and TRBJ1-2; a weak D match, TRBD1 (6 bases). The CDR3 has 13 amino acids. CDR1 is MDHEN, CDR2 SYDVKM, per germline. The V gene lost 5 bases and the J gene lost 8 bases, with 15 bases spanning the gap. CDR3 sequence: CASSRTDYGGYTF. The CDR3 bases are TGTGCCAGCAGTCGGACAGATTATGGCGGCTACACCTTC.

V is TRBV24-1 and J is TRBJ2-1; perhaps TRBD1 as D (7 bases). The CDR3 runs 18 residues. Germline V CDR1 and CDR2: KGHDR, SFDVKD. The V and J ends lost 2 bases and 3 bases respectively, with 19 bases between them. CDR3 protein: CATSDSTGAQDYYNEQFF. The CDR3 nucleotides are TGTGCCACCAGTGATTCCACAGGGGCGCAGGACTACTACAATGAGCAGTTCTTC.

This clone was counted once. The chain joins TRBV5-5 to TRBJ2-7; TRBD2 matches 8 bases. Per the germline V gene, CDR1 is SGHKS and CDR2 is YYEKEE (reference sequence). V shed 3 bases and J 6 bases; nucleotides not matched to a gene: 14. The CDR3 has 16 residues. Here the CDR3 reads CASSYSPSGLWGEQYF. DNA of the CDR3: TGTGCCAGCAGCTATTCCCCTAGCGGGTTATGGGGCGAGCAGTACTTC.